This entry lists 19 T cell receptor beta chains sequenced from one sample in a study of shared clonotypes between healthy human individuals. Using immunoSEQ multiplex PCR, the repertoire was profiled, and TCRdb retains in-frame clones only, with some absent. The data show under 1,100,000 clones, about 76% seen once. The sample consisted of memory CD4+ T cells sorted from blood. Regarding subset: CD45RA-negative fraction. Every receptor here comes from a young man in good health.

This rearrangement joins TRBV5-5 to TRBJ2-7, with D perhaps matching TRBD1 or TRBD2 (7 bases each). The germline gives CDR1 SGHKS, CDR2 YYEKEE (reference sequence). The CDR3 covers 16 residues. Between the trimmed V and J ends, which lost 4 bases and 3 bases, there was a span of 20 bases. The CDR3, as DNA: TGTGCCAGCAGCCCCGGGGGGACAGTGGGGAACTACGAGCAGTACTTC. This gives the protein CASSPGGTVGNYEQYF.

The rearrangement links TRBV5-6 to TRBJ1-4; a possible D gene is TRBD1 (5 bases). Trimming pared 2 bases from V and 5 bases from J, leaving 10 bases between. CDR3 size: 14 residues. Germline loops: CDR1 SGHDT, CDR2 YYEEEE. The CDR3 DNA is TGTGCCAGCAGCTTAGGGACCCCCAATGAAAAACTGTTTTTT. It is translated as CASSLGTPNEKLFF.

This CDR3 is CAWRLSRGELFF. The CDR3 coding sequence is TGTGCCTGGAGACTCTCTCGGGGGGAGCTGTTTTTT. The chain carries TRBV30 and TRBJ2-2; D is ambiguous. Per germline, CDR1 GTSNPN and CDR2 SVGIG (reference sequence). Trimming took off 3 bases at V and 8 bases at J, with 10 bases between the two ends. The CDR3 has 12 residues.

The V and J genes are TRBV7-2 and TRBJ1-3; 8 positions agree with TRBD1. J lost 2 bases, V lost 4 bases, and 13 bases had no gene match. Looked up from germline, CDR1 is SGHTA and CDR2 is FQGNSA. This CDR3 contains 18 residues. CDR3 protein: CASSSASTGQGPGNTIYF. In DNA form, the CDR3 reads TGTGCCAGCAGCTCTGCATCGACCGGACAGGGTCCTGGAAACACCATATATTTT.

The rearrangement joins TRBV6-1 to TRBJ1-2; D not resolved. CDR1 is MNHNS and CDR2 is SASEGT in the germline V gene. V gave up 6 bases and J gave up 8 bases, with 10 bases separating them. This CDR3 is built from 11 residues. DNA for the CDR3: TGTGCCAGCAGCTCACGCTTAGGCTACACCTTC. Its protein is CASSSRLGYTF.

The table lists this clone with many counts. The chain uses TRBV27 and TRBJ1-1; 8 positions match TRBD1. The CDR3 sequence is 16 residues long. Trimming took 6 bases from V and 0 from J; bases not matched to a gene: 9. The germline gives CDR1 MNHEY, CDR2 SMNVEV (reference sequence). The CDR3 spells CASSPWRTGMNTEAFF. In DNA, the CDR3 is TGTGCCAGCAGCCCTTGGAGGACAGGGATGAACACTGAAGCTTTCTTT.

The rearrangement joins TRBV19 to TRBJ1-2; 7 bases align to TRBD1. Germline CDR1 reads LNHDA; CDR2 reads SQIVND (reference sequence). The junction had 19 bases not matched to a gene; V was cut back by 7 bases and J by 8 bases. CDR3 size: 16 residues. Here the CDR3 DNA reads TGTGCCAGTACCAATACAGGGGCCCGGCTCCGGGGAGGCTACACCTTC. This translates into CASTNTGARLRGGYTF.

The chain recombines TRBV6-5 with TRBJ2-1; 7 positions agree with TRBD2. This CDR3 region has 15 residues. Germline lookup yields CDR1 MNHEY and CDR2 SVGAGI. V trimming: 8 bases; J trimming: 1 base; junction bases outside the gene matches: 8. For the CDR3, the DNA is TGTGCCAGCGGGGGGGGGAAAGGGTCCTACAATGAGCAGTTCTTC. It is translated as CASGGGKGSYNEQFF.

The rearrangement uses TRBV6-6 and TRBJ1-3; D might be TRBD1 (6 bases). Trimming removed 6 bases at V and 4 bases at J, with 16 bases between. This CDR3 region has 15 residues. Germline assignment: CDR1 MNHNY and CDR2 SVGAGI (reference sequence). In nucleotides, the CDR3 is TGTGCCAGCAGCGCAGGACAGTTCTCCGGAAACACCATATATTTT. This sequence encodes CASSAGQFSGNTIYF.

The chain combines TRBV7-9 with TRBJ1-3; 10 nucleotides line up with TRBD1. There are 17 residues in the CDR3. Germline values: CDR1 SEHNR, CDR2 FQNEAQ (reference sequence). The junction had 9 bases not matched to a gene; V was cut back by 5 bases and J by 2 bases. CDR3 protein: CASSRGQGEFAGNTIYF. CDR3 coding DNA: TGTGCCAGCAGCCGAGGACAGGGGGAATTTGCTGGAAACACCATATATTTT.

The CDR3 DNA sequence: TGCGCCAGCAGTGACCCGATGACAGCCGAAAAACTGTTTTTT. Its translation: CASSDPMTAEKLFF. The chain combines TRBV10-1 with TRBJ1-4, with a weak D call TRBD1 (5 bases). The V gene lost 3 bases and the J gene lost 8 bases, with 13 bases spanning the gap. The CDR3 totals 14 residues. Germline V gene lookup returns CDR1 WNHNN and CDR2 SYGVQD (reference sequence).

This clone was seen ten or more times. V usage is TRBV20-1 and J usage is TRBJ1-2; D remains unclear. Trimming took off 2 bases at V and 8 bases at J, with 9 bases between the two ends. Germline V gene sequence: CDR1 DFQATT, CDR2 SNEGSKA (reference sequence). The CDR3 runs 11 residues. CDR3: CSARNPGGYTF. In DNA form, the CDR3 reads TGCAGTGCTAGAAATCCGGGCGGCTACACCTTC.

This clone was counted a single time. The chain is built from TRBV5-6 and TRBJ2-7; D is unclear. The CDR3 extends over 16 amino acids. Germline lookup yields CDR1 SGHDT and CDR2 YYEEEE. Trimming pared 1 base from V and 0 bases from J, leaving 14 bases between. This chain's CDR3 is CASSLRQLKLSYEQYF. The DNA for the CDR3 is TGTGCCAGCAGCTTGCGACAATTAAAACTCTCCTACGAGCAGTACTTC.

This clone was counted once. This chain connects TRBV28 to TRBJ1-2, with D perhaps TRBD1 (6 bases). Germline V lookup: CDR1 MDHEN, CDR2 SYDVKM. The CDR3 spans 15 residues. The V end lost 3 bases, the J end lost 7 bases, and 18 bases lay between the germline ends. The CDR3 region is CASSFGGPTGGGYTF. The CDR3 coding sequence is TGTGCCAGCAGTTTTGGGGGCCCAACAGGAGGTGGCTACACCTTC.

The chain recombines TRBV10-3 with TRBJ1-2; D gene unclear. This CDR3 is 13 amino acids long. The V end was cut by 3 bases, the J end by 8 bases, with 13 bases between. The germline V gene encodes CDR1 ENHRY and CDR2 SYGVKD. The CDR3 protein is CAISDSGPMGYTF. Written as DNA, the CDR3 is TGTGCCATCAGTGACTCAGGTCCCATGGGCTACACCTTC.

The gene calls are TRBV2 and TRBJ1-3; 7 bases align to TRBD1. Germline lookup yields CDR1 SNHLY and CDR2 FYNNEI. The CDR3 runs 13 residues. The V gene end was trimmed by 7 bases and the J gene end by 4 bases; junction bases not matched to a gene: 4. The CDR3 protein is CASIEGAGNTIYF. CDR3 DNA sequence: TGTGCCAGCATCGAGGGGGCGGGAAACACCATATATTTT.

This clone has just a few counts. The chain has TRBV5-8 and TRBJ1-1, with 10 bases identical to TRBD1. Germline V gene data show CDR1 as SGHTS and CDR2 as YDEGEE. V shed 4 bases, J shed 5 bases, and the junction held 2 bases outside the gene matches. The CDR3 sequence is 13 residues long. As DNA, the CDR3 is TGTGCCAGCAGCAGGACAGGGGGAACTGAAGCTTTCTTT. Encoded protein: CASSRTGGTEAFF.

The V gene is TRBV28, the J gene TRBJ2-5, with D unclear. Trimming pared 6 bases from V and 2 bases from J, leaving 16 bases between. There are 15 residues in the CDR3. Germline V lookup: CDR1 MDHEN, CDR2 SYDVKM. CDR3 loop: CASSRPPALQETQYF. DNA for the CDR3: TGTGCCAGCAGCCGCCCGCCAGCCTTGCAAGAGACCCAGTACTTC.

Regarding this clone: The identical CDR3 is also encoded by other nucleotide sequences in the sample. This chain links TRBV5-6 with TRBJ2-3; D not resolved. This CDR3 has 14 residues. With 2 bases removed from V and 2 bases from J, the gap between germline ends came to 9 bases. Germline loops: CDR1 SGHDT, CDR2 YYEEEE. In DNA form, the CDR3 reads TGTGCCAGCAGCTTTCGCGCAAACACAGATACGCAGTATTTT. This gives the protein CASSFRANTDTQYF.